This TCR beta chain was identified during a study of cytomegalovirus exposure and HLA in healthy donors. Overall study: Researchers previously reported finding some 110 million unique TCR beta sequences from 170 million or so T cells.

In germline, CDR1 is MNHEY, CDR2 SVGAGI. V lost 6 bases, J lost 0 bases, and 15 bases lay in between. CDR3 length: 15 amino acids. PCR primers comprised 60 Vbeta and 13 Jbeta primers. The assay was immunoSEQ multiplex PCR, and TCRdb's table has in-frame clones only and misses some. The sample lists around 200,000 clones, 86% occurring once. Material: PBMCs. This chain uses TRBV6-5 with TRBJ2-7, with a tentative D call TRBD1 (5 bases). The clonotype comes from a woman between 25 and 40 years old in good health and CMV-seronegative. CDR3: CASRRRQLTSYEQYF. The CDR3 nucleotides are TGTGCCAGCAGACGCAGACAGCTTACCTCCTACGAGCAGTACTTC.